Sequencing of this T cell receptor beta chain was carried out in a study of cytomegalovirus exposure and HLA in healthy donors. General study findings and limits: The likely explanation for a cluster of highly shared sequence variants was sequencing artifact. One later analysis reportedly identified an Asian-associated ancestry cluster that showed fewer N-insertions than the roughly 620-donor mean.

Germline-derived CDR1 and CDR2 are LNHDA and SQIVND (reference sequence). Trimming took off 5 bases at V and 4 bases at J, with 18 bases between the two ends. The length of the CDR3 is 16 residues. Concerning this clone: Its specificity is unknown.

PCR was performed using 60 Vbeta and 13 Jbeta primers. The data were produced by immunoSEQ multiplex PCR, yet TCRdb's version contains in-frame clones alone and is incomplete. The profile shows 150,000 to 200,000 clones, roughly 73% of them singletons. The rearrangement joins TRBV19 to TRBJ1-3, with D hard to call. The sequenced sample was PBMCs. The sequence was collected from a female donor in good health and CMV-seronegative. Here the CDR3 reads CASSAGGPGSGNTIYF. In DNA form, the CDR3 reads TGTGCCAGTAGTGCGGGTGGACCGGGCTCGGGAAACACCATATATTTT. Drawing the rest from reference TRBV19 and TRBJ1-3, the complete variable domain is DGGITQSPKYLFRKEGQNVTLSCEQNLNHDAMYWYRQDPGQGLRLIYYSQIVNDFQKGDIAEGYSVSREKKESFPLTVTSAQKNPTAFYLCASSAGGPGSGNTIYFGEGSWLTVV.